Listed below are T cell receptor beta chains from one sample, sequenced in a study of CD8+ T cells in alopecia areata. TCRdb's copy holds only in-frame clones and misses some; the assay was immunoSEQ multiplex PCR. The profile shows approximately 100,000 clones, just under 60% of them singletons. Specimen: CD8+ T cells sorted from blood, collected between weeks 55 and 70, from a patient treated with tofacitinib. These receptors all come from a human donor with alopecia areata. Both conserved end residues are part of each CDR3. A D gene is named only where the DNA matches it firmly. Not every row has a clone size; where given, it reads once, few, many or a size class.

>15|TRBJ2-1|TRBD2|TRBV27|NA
CASSLFRGLANEQFF
TGTGCCAGCAGTTTGTTCCGGGGACTAGCCAATGAGCAGTTCTTC
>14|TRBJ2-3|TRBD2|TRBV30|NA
CAWSTGTSADTQYF
TGTGCCTGGAGTACGGGGACTAGCGCAGATACGCAGTATTTT
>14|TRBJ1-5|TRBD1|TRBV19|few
CASTYRGGNQPQHF
TGTGCCAGTACTTACAGGGGGGGGAATCAGCCCCAGCATTTT
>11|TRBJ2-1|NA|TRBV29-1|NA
CSAPWDNEQFF
TGCAGCGCCCCTTGGGACAATGAGCAGTTCTTC
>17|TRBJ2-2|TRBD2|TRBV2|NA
CASSLTSGGLYTGELFF
TGTGCCAGCAGTCTGACTAGCGGGGGCCTTTACACCGGGGAGCTGTTTTTT
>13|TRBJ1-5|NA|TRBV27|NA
CASSYGANQPQHF
TGTGCCAGCAGTTACGGGGCAAATCAGCCCCAGCATTTT
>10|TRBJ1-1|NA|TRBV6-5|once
CASGLTEAFF
TGTGCCAGCGGACTGACAGAAGCTTTCTTT
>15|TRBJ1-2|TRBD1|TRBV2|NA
CASSEQGTGGDGYTF
TGTGCCAGCAGTGAACAGGGGACAGGGGGGGATGGCTACACCTTC
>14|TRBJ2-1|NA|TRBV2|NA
CASSEDQGANEQFF
TGTGCCAGCAGTGAGGACCAGGGTGCGAATGAGCAGTTCTTC
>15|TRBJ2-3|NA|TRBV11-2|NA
CASSAWDQRTDTQYF
TGTGCCAGCAGCGCCTGGGACCAGCGCACAGATACGCAGTATTTT
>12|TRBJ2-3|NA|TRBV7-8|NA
CASSTQTDTQYF
TGTGCCAGCAGCACCCAAACAGATACGCAGTATTTT
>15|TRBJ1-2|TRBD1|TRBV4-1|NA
CASSQRTGKIYGYTF
TGCGCCAGCAGCCAACGGACAGGGAAAATCTATGGCTACACCTTC
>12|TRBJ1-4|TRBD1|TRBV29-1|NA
CSVETGGEKLFF
TGCAGCGTTGAGACAGGGGGTGAAAAACTGTTTTTT
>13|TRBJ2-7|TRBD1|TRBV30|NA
CAWDGGTGIEQYF
TGTGCCTGGGACGGGGGGACAGGGATTGAGCAGTACTTC
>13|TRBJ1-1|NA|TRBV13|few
CASSSPENTEAFF
TGTGCCAGCAGCTCTCCAGAGAACACTGAAGCTTTCTTT
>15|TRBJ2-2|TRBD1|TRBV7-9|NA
CASSSRQGVTGELFF
TGTGCCAGCAGCTCTCGACAGGGGGTGACCGGGGAGCTGTTTTTT
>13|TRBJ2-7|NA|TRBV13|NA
CASMGTPRGEQYF
TGTGCCAGTATGGGGACTCCACGGGGCGAGCAGTACTTC
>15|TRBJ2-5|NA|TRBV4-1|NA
CASSQSAGTQETQYF
TGCGCCAGCAGCCAATCGGCCGGGACACAGGAGACCCAGTACTTC
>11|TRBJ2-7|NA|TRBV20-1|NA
CSARVQGEQYF
TGCAGTGCTAGAGTCCAGGGCGAGCAGTACTTC
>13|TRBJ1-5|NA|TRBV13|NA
CASSLGRGPAQHF
TGTGCCAGCAGCTTAGGCCGTGGTCCGGCCCAGCATTTT
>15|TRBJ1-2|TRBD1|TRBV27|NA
CASSGTGTGTYGYTF
TGTGCCAGCAGCGGAACCGGGACAGGGACCTATGGCTACACCTTC
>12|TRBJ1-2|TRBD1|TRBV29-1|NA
CSVVGQLYGYTF
TGCAGCGTTGTGGGACAGCTATATGGCTACACCTTC